This T cell receptor beta chain was identified in a study of T-cell reconstitution after alpha-beta-depleted transplantation in children (dated by TCRdb to 2016 to 2017). As for the study more broadly: T-cell immune reconstitution after TCRalphabeta/CD19-depleted allogeneic hematopoietic cell transplantation in children was quantitatively tracked in the study by means of TCR repertoire profiling.

Libraries were made using PCR. TCRdb records Illumina HiSeq 2500 as the sequencer. TCR libraries were prepared with molecular barcoding, using unique molecular identifiers to normalize TCRbeta repertoire quantification. Using fastp at Q25 and MiXCR, TCRdb reprocessed the public reads and kept productive beta chains. Under each unique CDR3 protein, matching rows form one entry showing the most common genes and DNA. This sample holds under 850,000 distinct CDR3 sequences; around 14% were observed only once. The ten largest clones add up to 0.79% of the sample. Taken with the paper, the label for treatment or condition translates to: allogeneic hematopoietic cell transplantation with graft depleted of TCRalphabeta T cells and CD19 B cells. The children who served as transplant recipients had been given grafts of TCRalphabeta/CD19-depleted allogeneic hematopoietic cells. Concerning this clonotype: Its cognate antigen has yet to be identified. One base away there is no much larger clone; base qualities are not given.

Broad study findings and their caveats: The apparently early recovery of alphabetaT-cell counts about two months after transplant reportedly depended on only several hundred rapidly expanded clones that came from non-depleted graft cells. In some patients, the high TCRbeta diversity seen at day 60 was put down to recipient T cells and intrathymic progenitors that had survived conditioning. The frequencies of hyperexpanded clones fell over the following months, and after one year, T-cell counts and TCRbeta diversity were mostly attributed to newly produced T cells.

Trimming costs V 0 bases and J 6 bases, and their ends lie 13 bases apart. The germline V gene supplies CDR1 SGHRS and CDR2 YFSETQ. The CDR3 starts with the cysteine, ends with the phenylalanine, and has 14 residues. Of the read, only the CDR3 DNA is kept; its 42 bases are in frame from base 1. Sequences were derived from PBMCs, sampled before TCRalphabeta/CD19-depleted stem cell transplant. The clonotype originates from a girl aged 2-9 years with congenital amegakaryocytic thrombocytopenia, due to receive a stem cell transplant. The chain joins TRBV5-1 to TRBJ2-7, with no D gene named confidently. The CDR3 is CASSLELGSGEQYF. DNA sequence: TGCGCCAGCAGCTTGGAGCTGGGCTCGGGCGAGCAGTACTTC.